This T cell receptor (beta chain) derives from a study of T cell changes during pregnancy in multiple sclerosis (dated by TCRdb to the late 2010s). For the wider study: The study examined how the T cell repertoire changed over the course of pregnancy in women with multiple sclerosis.

V is shortened by 5 bases, J by 1 base, and the region joining them spans 14 bases. According to the germline V gene, CDR1 reads SGHTA and CDR2 reads FQGNSA. Its CDR3 holds 15 amino acids, cysteine through phenylalanine. Only the CDR3 DNA stays, 45 bases, in frame from base 1. Points on this clone: Its specific antigen is unknown. Base qualities are not provided; no much larger clone lies one nucleotide away.

Library prep was done by the immunoSEQ multiplex PCR assay. Not all clones reach the TCRdb copy of this immuneACCESS table, which keeps in-frame sequences only. Checked studies attribute under half of the gap to unresolved V genes and leave the rest unexplained. The sample table lists 30,000 to 40,000 clones, more than 75% of them with a count of one. Around 0.7% of the sample is taken by the ten largest. Sample: CD4+ T cells from peripheral blood mononuclear cells, taken in the second trimester of pregnancy. Rearrangement joined TRBV7-2 to TRBJ1-1; TRBD1 might be the D gene, on 6 matching bases. The clonotype originates from a female donor in good health, enrolled as a control in a pregnancy study. The CDR3 region: CASSPQGRGNTEAFF. The nucleotides are TGTGCCAGCAGCCCGCAGGGCAGGGGGAACACTGAAGCTTTCTTT.